A selection of T cell receptor beta chains follows, all from one sample in a study of blood T cell repertoires in COVID-19. Only in-frame clones appear in the TCRdb table, and some are missing; sequencing was by immunoSEQ multiplex PCR. The table has roughly 400,000 clones, about nine tenths seen once; the top ten hold around 1.7%. The specimen sequenced was PBMCs or T cells enriched from blood (not recorded which). These receptors were obtained from a woman aged 30 to 39 who had recovered from COVID-19. Each CDR3 is given with its conserved first and last residue. Each record gives: V gene, CDR3 protein.

V: TRBV28; CDR3: CASSSLTSGTLLDTQYF
V: TRBV11-1; CDR3: CASSLRFEAQYF
V: TRBV6-1; CDR3: CASSEDGTGRGTEAFF
V: TRBV6-1; CDR3: CASSEFWGRQAFF
V: TRBV27; CDR3: CASGRAYEQYF
V: TRBV5-1; CDR3: CASSLVGGEHEKLFF
V: TRBV7-2; CDR3: CASSLGSPYEQYF
V: TRBV7-3; CDR3: CASSPRLTSGGANSSYNEQFF
V: TRBV7-3; CDR3: CASTITRQGETGNTIYF
V: TRBV28; CDR3: CASRRTGTVFEQYF
V: TRBV7-3; CDR3: CASSLTGGASGNTQYF
V: TRBV18; CDR3: CASSPRQGPLGPEQFF
V: TRBV4-1; CDR3: CASSQGLAFTYEQYF
V: TRBV2; CDR3: CASTPGAYEQYF
V: TRBV5-8; CDR3: CASSPGRRGEKLFF
V: TRBV29-1; CDR3: CSVRDRVFTGELFF
V: TRBV29-1; CDR3: CSVSPVNTEAFF
V: TRBV20-1; CDR3: CSASPLVTLSSYNEQFF
V: TRBV12-3/TRBV12-4; CDR3: CASSSGQGVKLFF
V: TRBV19; CDR3: CASSPGQGANQPQHF
V: TRBV29-1; CDR3: CSVEGRTEAFF
V: TRBV7-9; CDR3: CASSLAGDTEAFF
V: TRBV6-4; CDR3: CASRRQGNTGELFF
V: TRBV7-3; CDR3: CASSYGQSYGYTF
V: TRBV9; CDR3: CASSFTGQGGSPLHF
V: TRBV28; CDR3: CASSTSRQGPAYEQYF
V: TRBV18; CDR3: CASSPGYRTDYEQYF
V: TRBV27; CDR3: CASTGQDYEQYF
V: TRBV11-2; CDR3: CASSSLGQRIAGELFF
V: TRBV5-1; CDR3: CASSQGLAGVPQNEQFF
V: TRBV15; CDR3: CATSTGLLAGGTDTQYF
V: TRBV6-2/TRBV6-3; CDR3: CASSYTQGRWYNEQFF
V: TRBV19; CDR3: CASNGRFYGYTF
V: TRBV28; CDR3: CASSLSGTGYSTYEQYF
V: TRBV7-2; CDR3: CASSPGWRQPQHF
V: TRBV25-1; CDR3: CASSEGVGGGQFF
V: TRBV28; CDR3: CASSFLGQAYYGYTF
V: TRBV28; CDR3: CASSPMTGGRLGGYTF
V: TRBV7-9; CDR3: CASSLAGGVQETQYF
V: TRBV30; CDR3: CAFSLPETQYF
V: TRBV12-3/TRBV12-4; CDR3: CASSLGTDYGYTF
V: TRBV3-1/TRBV3-2; CDR3: CASSQGDRARGANVLTF
V: TRBV4-1; CDR3: CASSQTGTAMYQETQYF